Each of the 24 T cell receptor beta chains below was sequenced from the same sample in a study of blood T cell repertoires in COVID-19. TCRdb keeps only in-frame clones here, not all; method: immunoSEQ multiplex PCR. Counted here are about 180,000 clones, almost 80% occurring once; the ten biggest clones make up 17%. The sequencing input was PBMCs or T cells enriched from blood (not recorded which). The source is a woman aged 45-59 years who had recovered from COVID-19.

This chain links TRBV28 with TRBJ2-7, with D perhaps matching TRBD2 (5 bases). The CDR3 has 13 amino acids. V lost 2 bases to trimming and J lost 6 bases, with 11 bases between them. From germline, CDR1 is MDHEN and CDR2 SYDVKM. CDR3 DNA: TGTGCCAGCAGTTTACCGGGGTTGTTCGAGCAGTACTTC. Translated, it gives CASSLPGLFEQYF.

The chain combines TRBV6-5 with TRBJ1-2; D gene ambiguous. This CDR3 spans 14 amino acids. The germline gives CDR1 MNHEY, CDR2 SVGAGI. The germline V and J ends were trimmed by 5 bases and 7 bases, with 17 bases remaining between them. The CDR3 DNA reads TGTGCCAGCAGTCTTCTCATCCAAGGCGGTGGCTACACCTTC. It codes for CASSLLIQGGGYTF.

The chain carries TRBV30 and TRBJ2-2; 7 positions agree with TRBD1. The CDR3 has 15 residues. From germline, CDR1 is GTSNPN and CDR2 SVGIG (reference sequence). V shed 3 bases, J shed 6 bases, and the junction held 10 bases outside the gene matches. CDR3 amino acids: CAWREGARVAGELFF. CDR3 sequence (DNA): TGTGCCTGGAGAGAGGGGGCGCGTGTCGCCGGGGAGCTGTTTTTT.

This clone has just a few counts. The rearrangement uses TRBV4-1 and TRBJ2-7, with a possible D match to TRBD1 (5 bases). The CDR3 covers 13 residues. Germline V gene lookup returns CDR1 MGHRA and CDR2 YSYEKL. V was pared by 4 bases and J by 6 bases, with 13 bases between. The DNA of the CDR3 is TGCGCCAGCAGCCTCCTCGTGGGGCTCGAGCAGTACTTC. Translated, it gives CASSLLVGLEQYF.

The rearrangement joins TRBV7-2 to TRBJ2-1; 7 bases are a match to TRBD2. The CDR3 totals 15 residues. Germline V lookup: CDR1 SGHTA, CDR2 FQGNSA. V gave up 5 bases and J gave up 6 bases; unmatched junction bases: 10. The CDR3 DNA reads as TGTGCCAGCAGCCCTACCCGCGGGACTATCAATGAGCAGTTCTTC. Protein: CASSPTRGTINEQFF.

As DNA, the CDR3 is TGTGCCAGCAGCGTAGATAACAGCTACGGCTACACCTTC. It codes for CASSVDNSYGYTF. The V gene is TRBV9, the J gene TRBJ1-2; no clear D gene. The CDR3 is made up of 13 amino acids. With 0 bases removed from V and 8 bases from J, the gap between germline ends came to 11 bases. The germline gives CDR1 SGDLS, CDR2 YYNGEE.

The rearrangement joins TRBV5-1 to TRBJ1-1; 9 bases are a match to TRBD1. Germline-derived CDR1 and CDR2 are SGHRS and YFSETQ. V shed 3 bases and J 1 base; nucleotides not matched to a gene: 1. CDR3 length: 14 amino acids. Here the CDR3 reads CASSSGQGNTEAFF. DNA of the CDR3: TGCGCCAGCAGCTCGGGACAGGGGAACACTGAAGCTTTCTTT.

The chain combines TRBV6-5 with TRBJ1-5, with D maybe TRBD1 (6 bases). With 6 bases removed from V and 6 bases from J, the gap between germline ends came to 15 bases. The CDR3 spans 14 residues. CDR1 and CDR2 (germline): MNHEY, SVGAGI. CDR3 sequence reads: CASRPDRSGQPQHF. Written as DNA, the CDR3 is TGTGCCAGCAGGCCGGACAGATCCGGTCAGCCCCAGCATTTT.

V usage is TRBV5-4 and J usage is TRBJ2-2; 11 nucleotides agree with TRBD2. Germline trimming cut 4 bases from V and 4 bases from J; bases unmatched to any gene: 6. The germline CDR1 and CDR2 sequences are SGHNT and YYREEE (reference sequence). The CDR3 length is 16 residues. The CDR3 DNA sequence: TGTGCCAGCAGCGGGGGACTAGCGGCCCCCACCGGGGAGCTGTTTTTT. Amino acids: CASSGGLAAPTGELFF.

The CDR3, as DNA: TGTGCCAGCAGCGTAGTAGAGGGCGGGGAGCTGTTTTTT. It is translated as CASSVVEGGELFF. The rearrangement links TRBV9 to TRBJ2-2; possibly TRBD2 for D (5 bases). The length of the CDR3 is 13 residues. The germline CDR1 and CDR2 sequences are SGDLS and YYNGEE. V was pared by 0 bases and J by 7 bases, with 7 bases between.

The CDR3 is CASSMASGIYEQYF. CDR3 DNA: TGTGCCAGCAGTATGGCTAGCGGGATCTACGAGCAGTACTTC. The V gene is TRBV6-6, the J gene TRBJ2-7; 9 bases fit TRBD2. CDR1 is MNHNY and CDR2 is SVGAGI in the germline V gene (reference sequence). V lost 5 bases, J lost 3 bases, and 5 bases stayed unmatched. This CDR3 has 14 amino acids.

This chain uses TRBV7-2 with TRBJ1-2; unclear D gene. The ends were cut back, 8 bases at V and 8 bases at J, with 27 bases in the middle. This CDR3 comprises 16 residues. Germline V gives CDR1 SGHTA, CDR2 FQGNSA. The CDR3 loop reads CASSPLSFAAPGGYTF. CDR3 in DNA: TGTGCCAGCTCCCCTTTGTCGTTCGCCGCCCCGGGGGGCTACACCTTC.

The V and J genes are TRBV6-5 and TRBJ2-1, with 7 bases identical to TRBD1. J was trimmed by 0 bases and V by 4 bases; bases with no gene match: 3. The CDR3 length is 15 residues. Germline V gene lookup returns CDR1 MNHEY and CDR2 SVGAGI. Here the CDR3 reads CASSFDRASYNEQFF. CDR3 bases: TGTGCCAGCAGTTTCGACAGGGCCTCCTACAATGAGCAGTTCTTC.

The genes are TRBV25-1 and TRBJ1-2; a weak D match, TRBD1 (5 bases). Germline V gene sequence: CDR1 MGHDK, CDR2 SYGVNS. This CDR3 spans 13 amino acids. Trimming removed 5 bases at V and 0 bases at J, with 7 bases between. The CDR3 DNA follows: TGTGCCAGCAGTCGGGGGGCTAACTATGGCTACACCTTC. Encoded protein: CASSRGANYGYTF.

The chain is built from TRBV27 and TRBJ1-6; D gene ambiguous. With 2 bases removed from V and 2 bases from J, the gap between germline ends came to 16 bases. From germline, CDR1 is MNHEY and CDR2 SMNVEV (reference sequence). The CDR3 has 18 amino acids. This CDR3 is CASSLKGDLNPYNSPLHF. The CDR3, as DNA: TGTGCCAGCAGTTTAAAGGGAGACCTTAATCCCTATAATTCACCCCTCCACTTT.

The rearrangement joins TRBV5-4 to TRBJ2-3; TRBD2 matches 8 bases. Germline CDR1 SGHNT, CDR2 YYREEE (reference sequence). V lost 0 bases and J lost 1; bases outside the gene matches: 1. The CDR3 is 15 amino acids. CDR3 bases: TGTGCCAGCAGCTTGGAAGCGGGAGGCACAGATACGCAGTATTTT. Its protein is CASSLEAGGTDTQYF.

This clone was recorded a few times. The V gene is TRBV5-1, the J gene TRBJ2-1; TRBD2 matches at 8 bases. The CDR3 covers 15 residues. The trim removed 0 bases at V and 2 bases at J, leaving 1 base unmatched. Germline CDR1 SGHRS, CDR2 YFSETQ. The DNA of the CDR3 is TGCGCCAGCAGCTTGGGACTAGCGACCTACAATGAGCAGTTCTTC. Protein product: CASSLGLATYNEQFF.

The chain uses TRBV5-1 and TRBJ2-1; 7 nucleotides match TRBD1. CDR3 length: 14 residues. Germline assignment: CDR1 SGHRS and CDR2 YFSETQ. Trimming cost V 3 bases and J 5 bases; bases outside gene matches: 5. The CDR3 nucleotides read TGCGCCAGCAGCTCTACGGGACAGAACAATGAGCAGTTCTTC. This gives the protein CASSSTGQNNEQFF.

The V call is TRBV30, the J call TRBJ2-7; possible D gene TRBD1, 6 bases. Trimming cost V 3 bases and J 6 bases, with 15 bases left between them. The CDR3 has 13 residues. CDR1 and CDR2 from the germline V gene are GTSNPN and SVGIG (reference sequence). CDR3 DNA sequence: TGTGCCTGGAGCATCGATTACAGGGCCGAGCAGTACTTC. Protein sequence: CAWSIDYRAEQYF.

The V gene is TRBV7-8, the J gene TRBJ2-7; TRBD1 agrees at 7 bases. Losses at the gene ends were 4 bases for V and 3 bases for J; bases not matched to a gene: 9. Germline V gene lookup returns CDR1 SGHVS and CDR2 FQNEAQ. The CDR3 length is 15 residues. The CDR3 DNA reads as TGTGCCAGCAGCTCCCCCGGACAGGAATTCTACGAGCAGTACTTC. It translates to CASSSPGQEFYEQYF.

This clone has just one count. CDR3 amino acids: CASRISGSSYEQYF. The CDR3 nucleotides are TGTGCCAGCAGGATTAGCGGGTCGTCCTACGAGCAGTACTTC. The chain joins TRBV6-5 to TRBJ2-7; TRBD2 agrees at 7 bases. The germline CDR1 and CDR2 sequences are MNHEY and SVGAGI. The CDR3 is made up of 14 amino acids. V dropped 6 bases and J dropped 1; count of bases not matched to a gene: 6.

This clone has just one count. This sequence joins TRBV5-8 and TRBJ1-5; D remains unclear. Germline values: CDR1 SGHTS, CDR2 YDEGEE. The germline V and J ends were trimmed by 3 bases and 5 bases, with 9 bases remaining between them. This CDR3 region has 13 residues. CDR3 bases: TGTGCCAGCAGCTATTCCCCCGATCAGCCCCAGCATTTT. Translation: CASSYSPDQPQHF.

This clone was detected once. The CDR3 here is CASSQVGQGAYGDTQYF. The CDR3 DNA sequence: TGTGCCAGCAGCCAAGTTGGACAGGGGGCTTACGGAGATACGCAGTATTTT. V gene TRBV3-1 (or the pseudogene TRBV3-2) combines with J gene TRBJ2-3, with 11 bases identical to TRBD1. Germline CDR1 and CDR2: LGHDT and YNNKEL (reference sequence). The CDR3 covers 17 residues. J lost 5 bases, V lost 1 base, and 8 bases had no gene match.

In this sample, this clone turned up many times. The chain joins TRBV29-1 to TRBJ2-1, with 8 bases that match TRBD2. The J segment lost 9 bases and the V segment lost 5 bases, leaving 6 bases of the junction unmatched. Germline CDR1 is SQVTM and CDR2 is ANQGSEA. The CDR3 sequence is 12 residues long. The CDR3 DNA reads as TGCAGCGTTCCGGGAGGGCCCTCTGAGCAGTTCTTC. Its protein is CSVPGGPSEQFF.